This is a list of T cell receptor beta chains from one sample in a study of T cells in Graves' hyperthyroidism and ophthalmopathy. Each CDR3 protein gets one entry after TCRdb re-called the multiplex PCR reads with MiXCR. The table has about 400,000 distinct CDR3 sequences, 15% to 19% seen once; the top ten hold 12% to 15%. The sequencing input was blood. The receptors were sampled from a woman aged 18-29 years with Graves' hyperthyroidism. Both conserved end residues are part of each CDR3. The D gene is left open where the match is weak. Only part of the rows carry a size: once, few, many, or a class if the clone is expanded.

CDR3aa,CDR3nt,d_gene,v_gene,j_gene,abundance
CAAGISFVTEAFF,TGTGCCGCAGGGATCTCGTTCGTTACTGAAGCTTTCTTT,-,TRBV27,TRBJ1-1,few
CASSTIAGGSTGELFF,TGTGCCAGCAGTACCATAGCGGGGGGTTCGACCGGGGAGCTGTTTTTT,TRBD2,TRBV6-1,TRBJ2-2,few
CASSLEALAGLSGDTQYF,TGTGCCAGCAGCTTAGAGGCACTAGCGGGCCTAAGTGGGGATACGCAGTATTTT,TRBD2,TRBV7-9,TRBJ2-3,many
CASSGEIKGTIYF,TGTGCCAGCAGCGGAGAAATCAAGGGCACCATATATTTT,-,TRBV2,TRBJ1-3,many
CSARTQGLGEAFF,TGCAGTGCTAGGACACAGGGGCTGGGTGAAGCTTTCTTT,TRBD1,TRBV20-1,TRBJ1-1,-
CSVRQGAFSPLHF,TGCAGCGTAAGACAGGGGGCGTTTTCACCCCTCCACTTT,TRBD1,TRBV29-1,TRBJ1-6,few
CAISTGGTGELFF,TGTGCCATCAGCACAGGGGGGACCGGGGAGCTGTTTTTT,TRBD1,TRBV10-3,TRBJ2-2,few
CASSDTVFYEQYF,TGTGCCAGCAGTGACACGGTCTTCTACGAGCAGTACTTC,-,TRBV2,TRBJ2-7,many
CASSPPRRGALNIQYF,TGTGCCAGCTCACCACCCAGGCGGGGAGCGTTAAACATTCAGTACTTC,-,TRBV18,TRBJ2-4,many
CASSTRTVSTDTQYF,TGTGCCAGCAGCACAAGGACAGTTAGCACAGATACGCAGTATTTT,-,TRBV5-5,TRBJ2-3,few
CASRTAVGLVGEQYF,TGTGCCAGTAGAACTGCCGTTGGGTTGGTCGGCGAGCAGTACTTC,-,TRBV19,TRBJ2-7,-
CASSEITPGGGGKNIQYF,TGTGCCAGCAGTGAGATTACCCCCGGGGGAGGAGGCAAAAACATTCAGTACTTC,-,TRBV6-1,TRBJ2-4,-
CASSFPGEETQYF,TGTGCCAGCAGTTTTCCAGGGGAAGAGACCCAGTACTTC,-,TRBV27,TRBJ2-5,few
CASSQDQEGLRPQHF,TGCGCCAGCAGCCAAGATCAGGAAGGGCTCCGGCCCCAGCATTTT,-,TRBV4-1,TRBJ1-5,few
CASSYSTHGNIQYF,TGTGCCAGCAGTTACTCGACTCACGGGAACATTCAGTACTTC,-,TRBV6-6,TRBJ2-4,-
CASSEGRWTGVIDEKLFF,TGTGCCAGCAGTGAAGGGCGGTGGACAGGGGTCATAGATGAAAAACTGTTTTTT,TRBD1,TRBV6-1,TRBJ1-4,few
CASSLPGLQETQYF,TGTGCCAGCAGCCTACCGGGACTACAAGAGACCCAGTACTTC,TRBD2,TRBV7-6,TRBJ2-5,many
CASSFRPGQGDQPQHF,TGTGCCAGCAGTTTTCGACCGGGACAGGGTGATCAGCCCCAGCATTTT,TRBD1,TRBV28,TRBJ1-5,many
CAISNLDTSNTGELFF,TGTGCCATCAGTAACTTGGACACATCGAACACCGGGGAGCTGTTTTTT,-,TRBV10-3,TRBJ2-2,-
CASSYSWERNTEAFF,TGTGCCAGCAGTTACTCGTGGGAGAGGAACACTGAAGCTTTCTTT,-,TRBV6-2/TRBV6-3,TRBJ1-1,-
CASSEISYEQYF,TGTGCCAGCAGTGAAATCAGCTACGAGCAGTACTTC,-,TRBV2,TRBJ2-7,few
CASSQGLRGLNTEAFF,TGCGCCAGCAGCCAAGGCCTCAGGGGCTTGAACACTGAAGCTTTCTTT,-,TRBV4-1,TRBJ1-1,-
CASGGGEGNLNTEAFF,TGTGCCAGCGGAGGGGGAGAGGGCAACCTGAACACTGAAGCTTTCTTT,-,TRBV2,TRBJ1-1,many
CASSLGTGVLFTEAFF,TGTGCCAGCAGTCTCGGGACAGGGGTGTTATTCACTGAAGCTTTCTTT,TRBD1,TRBV28,TRBJ1-1,-
CASRWRGSREETQYF,TGCGCCAGCAGATGGCGGGGATCGCGCGAAGAGACCCAGTACTTC,-,TRBV5-1,TRBJ2-5,-
CASRPTDAGDYGYTF,TGTGCCAGTAGACCCACGGACGCGGGGGACTATGGCTACACCTTC,-,TRBV19,TRBJ1-2,-
CASSSFGAGGVYEQYF,TGTGCCAGCAGCTCCTTCGGGGCAGGGGGCGTCTACGAGCAGTACTTC,TRBD1,TRBV11-2,TRBJ2-7,many
CASSPPTSGSRGEQYF,TGTGCCAGCAGCCCCCCGACTAGCGGGTCCCGGGGTGAGCAGTACTTC,TRBD2,TRBV11-2,TRBJ2-7,many
CSARILAGGMETQYF,TGCAGTGCTAGAATACTAGCGGGAGGTATGGAGACCCAGTACTTC,TRBD2,TRBV20-1,TRBJ2-5,few